One sample yielded the 28 T cell receptor beta chains listed below, sequenced in a study of blood T cell repertoires in COVID-19. Clones were sequenced by immunoSEQ multiplex PCR, and TCRdb holds only the in-frame ones, with some missing. The sample gives 50,000 to 85,000 clones, approximately 79% of which show up once; approximately 6.6% is in the top ten. The sequenced material came from peripheral blood. The receptors come from a man aged 55 to 70 with acute or convalescent COVID-19.

The genes are TRBV9 and TRBJ1-3; D not resolved. This CDR3 is 14 amino acids long. With 3 bases removed from V and 4 bases from J, the gap between germline ends came to 11 bases. Germline V gene lookup returns CDR1 SGDLS and CDR2 YYNGEE. CDR3 sequence (DNA): TGTGCCAGCAGCGGGACTCGTGGAGGAAACACCATATATTTT. Its protein product is CASSGTRGGNTIYF.

This clone was recorded only once. This chain joins TRBV19 and TRBJ1-6; TRBD1 aligns across 9 bases. Germline V CDR1 and CDR2: LNHDA, SQIVND (reference sequence). The V and J ends lost 6 bases and 7 bases, in that order; junction bases with no gene match: 7. The CDR3 is 15 amino acids. Here the CDR3 reads CASRLGTGLNSPLHF. CDR3 DNA sequence: TGTGCCAGTAGACTTGGGACAGGGCTAAATTCACCCCTCCACTTT.

The V gene is TRBV7-9, the J gene TRBJ2-5; D gene ambiguous. Deletions cut 5 bases from V and 2 bases from J, with 3 bases between. Per germline, CDR1 SEHNR and CDR2 FQNEAQ (reference sequence). CDR3 length equals 11 residues. The CDR3 loop reads CASSPQETQYF. CDR3 coding DNA: TGTGCCAGCAGCCCGCAAGAGACCCAGTACTTC.

The chain combines TRBV7-2 with TRBJ1-2, with no clear D. The CDR3 spans 13 residues. Germline lookup yields CDR1 SGHTA and CDR2 FQGNSA. V was cut by 1 base and J by 8 bases, with 11 bases left in between. CDR3 in DNA: TGTGCCAGCAGCTTAGATCCGAGAGGCGGCTACACCTTC. It specifies CASSLDPRGGYTF.

The chain has TRBV9 and TRBJ1-6; 8 bases line up with TRBD1. The V gene's germline CDR1 is SGDLS and CDR2 YYNGEE. V lost 3 bases, J lost 7 bases, and 3 bases stayed unmatched. The CDR3 consists of 14 residues. The CDR3 sequence: CASSATGANSPLHF. The CDR3 nucleotides are TGTGCCAGCAGCGCGACAGGGGCAAATTCACCCCTCCACTTT.

The V gene is TRBV5-4, the J gene TRBJ2-1; D unresolved. Trimming shortened V by 0 bases and J by 5 bases, and 6 bases separated the two germline ends. CDR3 length equals 13 residues. Germline assignment: CDR1 SGHNT and CDR2 YYREEE (reference sequence). CDR3 sequence reads: CASSLVENNEQFF. For the CDR3, the DNA is TGTGCCAGCAGCTTGGTTGAGAACAATGAGCAGTTCTTC.

V and J are TRBV5-1 and TRBJ2-3; a possible D gene is TRBD1 (6 bases). The germline V gene has CDR1 SGHRS and CDR2 YFSETQ. This CDR3 is built from 15 residues. Trimming left V 2 bases short and J 4 bases short, with 14 bases between. DNA for the CDR3: TGCGCCAGCAGCTTCCGACAGGTCGGGGCAGATACGCAGTATTTT. This codes for CASSFRQVGADTQYF.

The rearrangement links TRBV15 to TRBJ1-6; the D gene is possibly TRBD1 (5 bases). The ends were cut back, 3 bases at V and 10 bases at J, with 16 bases in the middle. The CDR3 contains 15 residues. Germline values: CDR1 LNHNV, CDR2 YYDKDF (reference sequence). The CDR3 nucleotides read TGTGCCACCAGCAGTTCTATTAGGGGTACCTCACCCCTCCACTTT. It is translated as CATSSSIRGTSPLHF.

This chain links TRBV18 with TRBJ1-6; D not certain. Germline V gene data show CDR1 as KGHSH and CDR2 as LQKENI. The CDR3 length is 15 residues. V was pared by 6 bases and J by 9 bases, with 18 bases between. The CDR3, as DNA: TGTGCCAGCTCCCCCGATCCCGCCGGCGGTTCACCCCTCCACTTT. Its protein product is CASSPDPAGGSPLHF.

This chain connects TRBV5-5 to TRBJ2-5, with 9 bases fitting TRBD1. CDR3 length: 18 residues. In germline, CDR1 is SGHKS, CDR2 YYEKEE (reference sequence). V gave up 2 bases and J gave up 5 bases; unmatched junction bases: 16. The CDR3 sequence is CASSFTLRDRVISETQYF. The CDR3 bases are TGTGCCAGCAGCTTCACCCTCCGGGACAGGGTTATTTCGGAGACCCAGTACTTC. The whole variable domain, filled in from reference TRBV5-5 and TRBJ2-5, reads DAGVTQSPTHLIKTRGQQVTLRCSPISGHKSVSWYQQVLGQGPQFIFQYYEKEERGRGNFPDRFSARQFPNYSSELNVNALLLGDSALYLCASSFTLRDRVISETQYFGPGTRLLVL.

The genes are TRBV29-1 and TRBJ2-2; D ambiguous. This CDR3 has 13 amino acids. Trimming took 1 base from V and 9 from J, leaving 12 bases between them. Germline assignment: CDR1 SQVTM and CDR2 ANQGSEA. CDR3 in DNA: TGCAGCGTTGAAGGAGACTGGAACCGGGAGCTGTTTTTT. Translated, it gives CSVEGDWNRELFF.

This clone appeared a single time. The CDR3 DNA reads TGTGCCAGCAGCGGAATCGGGGTTACGGACACCGGGGAGCTGTTTTTT. This sequence encodes CASSGIGVTDTGELFF. The rearrangement joins TRBV11-3 to TRBJ2-2, with TRBD2 as a possible D gene (5 bases). V lost 5 bases and J lost 3, with 16 bases in between. The germline V gene encodes CDR1 SGHNT and CDR2 YENEEA. The CDR3 is 16 amino acids.

The sample holds a few counts of this clone. The rearrangement uses TRBV7-2 and TRBJ1-1; weak D call: TRBD1 (5 bases). The CDR3 has 13 amino acids. Germline V gene sequence: CDR1 SGHTA, CDR2 FQGNSA. V lost 5 bases to trimming and J lost 6 bases, with 13 bases between them. The CDR3 nucleotides read TGTGCCAGCAGCCCGGACACGAAGGCTGAAGCTTTCTTT. This codes for CASSPDTKAEAFF.

In nucleotides, the CDR3 is TGTGCCAGCAGTTACAGGACAGGGTCCCTACCCTACGAGCAGTACGTC. Its protein product is CASSYRTGSLPYEQYV. The rearrangement joins TRBV6-5 to TRBJ2-7, with 8 bases matching TRBD1. The CDR3 totals 16 residues. The germline V gene has CDR1 MNHEY and CDR2 SVGAGI. Trimming at V came to 2 bases and at J to 2 bases, leaving 8 bases not matched to a gene.

CDR3: CASSLGPGDHGYTF. The CDR3 DNA reads TGTGCCAGCAGCCTTGGGCCAGGGGACCATGGCTACACCTTC. The gene calls are TRBV7-9 and TRBJ1-2; a possible D gene is TRBD1 (6 bases). V was trimmed by 5 bases and J by 6 bases, leaving 16 bases between them. Germline CDR1 is SEHNR and CDR2 is FQNEAQ (reference sequence). The CDR3 runs 14 residues.

This chain uses TRBV5-4 with TRBJ1-1, with a tentative D call TRBD1 (5 bases). The CDR3 consists of 16 residues. With 0 bases removed from V and 2 bases from J, the gap between germline ends came to 14 bases. Germline V lookup: CDR1 SGHNT, CDR2 YYREEE (reference sequence). This CDR3 reads CASSLVGVRANTEAFF. The CDR3 DNA reads TGTGCCAGCAGCTTGGTTGGTGTCAGGGCTAACACTGAAGCTTTCTTT.

This rearrangement joins TRBV25-1 to TRBJ1-4; D is undetermined. V was shortened by 8 bases and J by 4 bases, with 8 bases between the two germline ends. The CDR3 is 12 amino acids. Germline V CDR1 and CDR2: MGHDK, SYGVNS. The CDR3 here is CASAEYNEKLFF. As DNA, the CDR3 is TGTGCCAGCGCCGAGTATAATGAAAAACTGTTTTTT.

The chain links TRBV20-1 to TRBJ1-1; TRBD1 matches 7 bases. Unmatched junction bases numbered 2, after V lost 3 bases and J lost 10 bases. CDR3 length: 10 amino acids. Germline-derived CDR1 and CDR2 are DFQATT and SNEGSKA (reference sequence). Here the CDR3 DNA reads TGCAGTGCTAGCCGGGACAGAGCTTTCTTT. As protein: CSASRDRAFF.

This chain uses TRBV2 with TRBJ1-5; 8 bases map to TRBD1. V trimming: 3 bases; J trimming: 4 bases; junction bases outside the gene matches: 5. The CDR3 covers 15 residues. Germline V gives CDR1 SNHLY, CDR2 FYNNEI. The CDR3 DNA reads TGTGCCAGCAGTGAGACAGGGGTCGGGAATCAGCCCCAGCATTTT. It translates to CASSETGVGNQPQHF.

The chain combines TRBV6-4 with TRBJ1-4, with TRBD1 identical over 7 bases. The germline V gene has CDR1 MRHNA and CDR2 SNTAGT. V dropped 0 bases and J dropped 8; count of bases not matched to a gene: 6. The CDR3 spans 15 residues. The CDR3 nucleotides are TGTGCCAGCAGTGACTCGCCAGGGGGACGCGAAAAACTGTTTTTT. Amino acid sequence: CASSDSPGGREKLFF.

The gene calls are TRBV6-5 and TRBJ1-2; possibly TRBD1 for D (5 bases). Germline-derived CDR1 and CDR2 are MNHEY and SVGAGI. The CDR3 extends over 13 amino acids. V dropped 6 bases and J dropped 7 bases, with 15 bases sitting between them. CDR3 amino acids: CASSKGWAGGYTF. For the CDR3, the DNA is TGTGCCAGCAGCAAGGGGTGGGCCGGTGGCTACACCTTC.

This clone was picked up a small number of times. This CDR3 reads CASQSAGKAEAFF. The CDR3 bases are TGCGCCAGCCAGTCAGCGGGGAAGGCTGAAGCTTTCTTT. This sequence joins TRBV10-2 and TRBJ1-1; D is uncertain. The CDR3 consists of 13 residues. Germline assignment: CDR1 WSHSY and CDR2 SAAADI. Trimming removed 8 bases from V and 6 bases from J, with 16 bases in between.

This chain uses TRBV24-1 with TRBJ1-5, with D possibly being TRBD1 (6 bases). This CDR3 is 14 amino acids long. Looked up from germline, CDR1 is KGHDR and CDR2 is SFDVKD. V shed 4 bases and J shed 8 bases, with 14 bases lying between them. The CDR3 reads CATSEGTKLEPQHF. CDR3 nucleotide sequence: TGTGCCACCAGTGAGGGGACAAAATTGGAGCCCCAGCATTTT.

The J gene is TRBJ1-5, the V gene TRBV6-5; possible D gene TRBD1, 5 bases. The CDR3 runs 14 residues. V was cut by 8 bases and J by 0 bases, with 11 bases left in between. Germline CDR1 is MNHEY and CDR2 is SVGAGI. The CDR3 bases are TGTGCCAGCGAATCAGGGTATAGCAATCAGCCCCAGCATTTT. Translation: CASESGYSNQPQHF.

The gene calls are TRBV30 and TRBJ1-1, with D uncertain. Germline assignment: CDR1 GTSNPN and CDR2 SVGIG (reference sequence). The CDR3 spans 11 residues. The V gene lost 2 bases and the J gene lost 7 bases, with 8 bases spanning the gap. This CDR3 reads CAWSPRGEAFF. CDR3 nucleotide sequence: TGTGCCTGGAGTCCCCGCGGTGAAGCTTTCTTT.

The chain employs TRBV14 and TRBJ2-7; TRBD2 matches at 7 bases. V was pared by 9 bases and J by 2 bases, with 13 bases of the junction left unmatched. The germline CDR1 and CDR2 sequences are SGHDN and FVKESK. CDR3 length equals 15 residues. In nucleotides, the CDR3 is TGTGCCAGGGGGGGGTTGGTCCACTTCACCTACGAGCAGTACTTC. Residues: CARGGLVHFTYEQYF.

This rearrangement joins TRBV9 to TRBJ1-3; no reliable D call. CDR3 size: 12 residues. CDR1 is SGDLS, CDR2 YYNGEE, per germline. Trimming took 1 base from V and 9 from J, leaving 8 bases between them. The CDR3 here is CASSVNEATIYF. The CDR3 bases are TGTGCCAGCAGCGTAAATGAGGCCACCATATATTTT.

The chain links TRBV6-2 or TRBV6-3 to TRBJ2-1; 10 bases map to TRBD2. The CDR3 loop spans 15 amino acids. V was clipped by 4 bases and J by 3 bases; unmatched bases: 3. The germline V gene encodes CDR1 MNHEY and CDR2 SVGEGT. CDR3 sequence reads: CASSFRTSGYNEQFF. CDR3 in DNA: TGTGCCAGCAGTTTCCGGACTAGCGGCTACAATGAGCAGTTCTTC.